The 32 T cell receptor beta chains given below trace back to one sample, sequenced in a study of T cell repertoires in cytomegalovirus infection. TCRdb re-called the reads through MiXCR, storing one row per CDR3 protein. Of under 600,000 distinct CDR3 sequences detected, more than 15% appear once; the ten largest clones hold about 24%. Sequencing was done on a sample of CD8+ T cells from PBMCs. The receptors originated from a human donor in good health (CMV status not recorded). Some clones in this sample may be carry-over from other donors' samples.

The gene calls are TRBV4-2 and TRBJ2-3; 7 bases are shared with TRBD1. This CDR3 is 16 amino acids long. Trimming took 3 bases from V and 2 from J; bases not matched to a gene: 8. Per the germline V gene, CDR1 is LGHNA and CDR2 is YNFKEQ. The CDR3 coding sequence is TGTGCCAGCAGCCAGTATCGGACAGGTCTCACAGATACGCAGTATTTT. Translating it yields CASSQYRTGLTDTQYF.

This clonotype appeared a few times. The chain is built from TRBV9 and TRBJ2-2, with 9 bases aligning to TRBD2. This CDR3 contains 16 residues. CDR1 and CDR2 (germline): SGDLS, YYNGEE. V lost 2 bases to trimming and J lost 2 bases; unmatched junction nucleotides: 4. The CDR3 reads CASSVTGTSNTGELFF. The DNA for the CDR3 is TGTGCCAGCAGCGTGACCGGGACTAGCAACACCGGGGAGCTGTTTTTT.

The chain carries TRBV20-1 and TRBJ2-1, with D possibly being TRBD1 (6 bases). This CDR3 is 15 amino acids long. Germline CDR1 reads DFQATT; CDR2 reads SNEGSKA (reference sequence). V was clipped by 6 bases and J by 1 base, with 16 bases between them. The CDR3 region has the DNA TGCAGTGCATCTCAGGGGTTCTCGTCCTACAATGAGCAGTTCTTC. This encodes CSASQGFSSYNEQFF.

Points on this clonotype: A much larger clone differs from this one at a single base, so this may be a read error. The V and J genes are TRBV28 and TRBJ2-4; D uncertain. From germline, CDR1 is MDHEN and CDR2 SYDVKM. The CDR3 has 15 amino acids. This chain's CDR3 is CASSLEIAAKNTQYF. The CDR3 DNA reads TGTGCCAGCAGTTTGGAGATCGCGGCCAAAAACACTCAGTACTTC.

The rearrangement uses TRBV5-6 and TRBJ2-1, with 12 bases matching TRBD2. Per the germline V gene, CDR1 is SGHDT and CDR2 is YYEEEE. V shed 5 bases and J 8 bases; nucleotides not matched to a gene: 8. The CDR3 spans 15 residues. CDR3 nucleotide sequence: TGTGCCAGCAGACTTGGACTAGCGGGAATCTATGAGCAGTTCTTC. This translates into CASRLGLAGIYEQFF.

As concerns this clonotype: A read error may be the cause here, since a much bigger clone is one base away. The rearrangement links TRBV7-8 to TRBJ1-2; D ambiguous. Germline assignment: CDR1 SGHVS and CDR2 FQNEAQ. The CDR3 loop spans 15 amino acids. V was pared by 1 base and J by 10 bases, with 19 bases between. The CDR3 sequence: CASSLGNKPSGVYTF. The CDR3 nucleotides read TGTGCCAGCAGCTTAGGTAACAAACCCTCCGGAGTCTACACCTTC. The whole variable domain, filled in from reference TRBV7-8 and TRBJ1-2, reads GAGVSQSPRYKVAKRGQDVALRCDPISGHVSLFWYQQALGQGPEFLTYFQNEAQLDKSGLPSDRFFAERPEGSVSTLKIQRTQQEDSAVYLCASSLGNKPSGVYTFGSGTRLTVV.

This rearrangement joins TRBV11-2 to TRBJ1-1; tentatively, D is TRBD1 (6 bases). The CDR3 is 16 amino acids. V was trimmed by 2 bases and J by 3 bases, leaving 16 bases between them. The germline V gene encodes CDR1 SGHAT and CDR2 FQNNGV. The CDR3 nucleotides are TGTGCCAGCAGCTTATGGAGGGGGGAGGTCGACACTGAAGCTTTCTTT. Translated, it gives CASSLWRGEVDTEAFF.

This clonotype has ten or more counts. This chain joins TRBV11-2 and TRBJ1-2; 11 bases fit TRBD1. The ends lost 10 bases at V and 8 bases at J; junction bases unmatched: 15. Germline CDR1 SGHAT, CDR2 FQNNGV. This CDR3 is built from 15 residues. CDR3 nucleotides: TGTGCCACCACGGCGGACAGGGGGCTCTCCCTAGGCTACACCTTC. Its protein is CATTADRGLSLGYTF.

This clonotype has ten or more counts. The chain couples TRBV12-3 or TRBV12-4 to TRBJ2-1, with D perhaps TRBD2 (5 bases). CDR3 size: 13 residues. Deletions cut 6 bases from V and 4 bases from J, with 10 bases between. The CDR3 region has the DNA TGTGCCAGCAGCTACTCGGGGTACAATGAGCAGTTCTTC. It translates to CASSYSGYNEQFF.

In its sample, this clonotype was seen a few times. CDR3 sequence reads: CASTLGQMNTEAFF. The CDR3 nucleotides are TGTGCCAGCACCTTGGGACAGATGAACACTGAAGCTTTCTTT. V is TRBV11-2 and J is TRBJ1-1, with 7 nucleotides matching TRBD1. This CDR3 has 14 residues. After removal of 7 bases from V and 0 bases from J, the junction contained 5 bases not matched to a gene. Germline values: CDR1 SGHAT, CDR2 FQNNGV.

V and J are TRBV15 and TRBJ2-3, with D tentatively TRBD1 (5 bases). Trimming took off 1 base at V and 6 bases at J, with 11 bases between the two ends. The CDR3 consists of 14 residues. Germline V lookup: CDR1 LNHNV, CDR2 YYDKDF (reference sequence). CDR3 sequence (DNA): TGTGCCACCAGCAGAGTGCAGGGTCAGGATACGCAGTATTTT. It yields the protein CATSRVQGQDTQYF.

This clonotype has more than one count but fewer than ten. The chain combines TRBV20-1 with TRBJ2-7; TRBD2 matches at 12 bases. The ends lost 1 base at V and 4 bases at J; junction bases unmatched: 8. CDR1 is DFQATT, CDR2 SNEGSKA, per germline (reference sequence). The CDR3 sequence is 16 residues long. CDR3 sequence reads: CSARGVQGTSGYEQYF. In DNA, the CDR3 is TGCAGTGCTAGAGGGGTCCAGGGGACTAGCGGGTACGAGCAGTACTTC.

This clonotype was detected once. The V call is TRBV10-3, the J call TRBJ2-7; tentatively, D is TRBD1 (6 bases). There are 10 residues in the CDR3. The V gene's germline CDR1 is ENHRY and CDR2 SYGVKD. Trimming took off 10 bases at V and 4 bases at J, with 8 bases between the two ends. The DNA of the CDR3 is TGTGCCAGCGGACAGTACGAGCAGTACTTC. Translation: CASGQYEQYF.

Concerning this clonotype: It may be a read error: a sequence one base away is much more abundant. In DNA form, the CDR3 reads TGTGCCAGCAGCCAAGATATTGGCGACACTGAAGCTTTCTTT. This encodes CASSQDIGDTEAFF. The chain links TRBV4-2 to TRBJ1-1; D call uncertain. The CDR3 sequence is 14 residues long. Trimming cost V 0 bases and J 3 bases, with 8 bases left between them. Germline lookup yields CDR1 LGHNA and CDR2 YNFKEQ.

This clonotype has at least ten counts. The chain carries TRBV4-2 and TRBJ2-1, with TRBD2 as a possible D gene (7 bases). CDR3 length: 16 residues. V was trimmed by 4 bases and J by 8 bases, leaving 21 bases between them. Germline CDR1 is LGHNA and CDR2 is YNFKEQ. The DNA of the CDR3 is TGTGCCAGCAGCCCCGATGAGGGGGAGGGCCGCGATGAGCAGTTCTTC. This translates into CASSPDEGEGRDEQFF.

This chain uses TRBV4-2 with TRBJ2-1; a possible D gene is TRBD2 (7 bases). V was trimmed by 3 bases and J by 3 bases, leaving 18 bases between them. This CDR3 comprises 17 residues. Germline lookup yields CDR1 LGHNA and CDR2 YNFKEQ. The CDR3 region has the DNA TGTGCCAGCAGCCACCCGGACGCGGGGGCGATCTACAATGAGCAGTTCTTC. This sequence encodes CASSHPDAGAIYNEQFF.

The sample holds a few counts of this clonotype. V gene TRBV4-1 combines with J gene TRBJ2-7; D unresolved. Trimming pared 0 bases from V and 7 bases from J, leaving 10 bases between. The CDR3 is 13 amino acids. The V gene's germline CDR1 is MGHRA and CDR2 YSYEKL. CDR3 sequence: CASSQERGPEQYF. The DNA for the CDR3 is TGCGCCAGCAGCCAAGAAAGAGGCCCGGAGCAGTACTTC.

This clonotype was picked up many times. The chain carries TRBV7-9 and TRBJ2-5; D unclear. The CDR3 has 14 residues. Trimming took off 1 base at V and 4 bases at J, with 10 bases between the two ends. Per germline, CDR1 SEHNR and CDR2 FQNEAQ (reference sequence). The CDR3 DNA reads TGTGCCAGCAGCTTAGTTATCTCCGGAGAGACCCAGTACTTC. Translating gives CASSLVISGETQYF.

This clonotype was detected many times. The chain has TRBV7-2 and TRBJ2-7; TRBD1 matches at 9 bases. This CDR3 contains 16 residues. V trimming: 6 bases; J trimming: 4 bases; junction bases outside the gene matches: 13. Germline assignment: CDR1 SGHTA and CDR2 FQGNSA. CDR3 residues: CASSPVTGGNEYEQYF. CDR3 in DNA: TGTGCCAGCAGTCCTGTGACAGGGGGGAACGAATACGAGCAGTACTTC.

The chain carries TRBV27 and TRBJ2-1; D is unclear. Germline V CDR1 and CDR2: MNHEY, SMNVEV (reference sequence). V lost 4 bases and J 4 bases, leaving 17 bases between the germline ends. This CDR3 region has 16 residues. CDR3 in amino acids: CASSSPILMGYNEQFF. DNA of the CDR3: TGTGCCAGCAGTTCACCTATCCTCATGGGTTACAATGAGCAGTTCTTC.

The chain links TRBV28 to TRBJ2-5; D tentatively fits TRBD1 or TRBD2 (5 bases each). Trimming took 7 bases from V and 3 from J, leaving 15 bases between them. There are 14 residues in the CDR3. Germline CDR1 is MDHEN and CDR2 is SYDVKM. In DNA, the CDR3 is TGTGCCAGCACCCCGGGGACGGAGAAAGAGACCCAGTACTTC. It codes for CASTPGTEKETQYF. The full variable domain, completed using reference TRBV28 and TRBJ2-5, is DVKVTQSSRYLVKRTGEKVFLECVQDMDHENMFWYRQDPGLGLRLIYFSYDVKMKEKGDIPEGYSVSREKKERFSLILESASTNQTSMYLCASTPGTEKETQYFGPGTRLLVL.

Ten or more counts support this clonotype. The chain combines TRBV6-5 with TRBJ2-1, with 10 positions matching TRBD2. Germline CDR1 MNHEY, CDR2 SVGAGI. This CDR3 comprises 17 residues. V shed 3 bases and J 6 bases; nucleotides not matched to a gene: 11. For the CDR3, the DNA is TGTGCCAGCAGTTATACTCTACTAGCGGGGACGATCAATGAGCAGTTCTTC. Amino acid sequence: CASSYTLLAGTINEQFF.

The chain recombines TRBV9 with TRBJ2-3; D ambiguous. Germline values: CDR1 SGDLS, CDR2 YYNGEE. Trimming removed 1 base from V and 3 bases from J, with 9 bases in between. The CDR3 has 14 amino acids. CDR3 protein: CASSVIKTTDTQYF. CDR3 DNA: TGTGCCAGCAGCGTAATTAAAACTACAGATACGCAGTATTTT.

This rearrangement joins TRBV2 to TRBJ2-1, with 8 bases matching TRBD1. The V segment lost 6 bases and the J segment 1 base; nucleotides outside the gene matches: 11. The CDR3 has 17 residues. The germline CDR1 and CDR2 sequences are SNHLY and FYNNEI. The CDR3 here is CASRVSTTGESYNEQFF. The CDR3 nucleotides are TGTGCCAGCAGAGTAAGCACGACAGGGGAATCCTACAATGAGCAGTTCTTC.

The V call is TRBV19, the J call TRBJ2-1; 12 bases are a match to TRBD2. Trimming cost V 4 bases and J 4 bases; bases outside gene matches: 5. The CDR3 sequence is 16 residues long. The V gene's germline CDR1 is LNHDA and CDR2 SQIVND (reference sequence). CDR3 loop: CASSTRLAGAYNEQFF. For the CDR3, the DNA is TGTGCCAGTAGTACCAGACTAGCGGGAGCTTACAATGAGCAGTTCTTC.

In the case of this clonotype: This sequence may be a read error, since a much larger clone differs from it by one base. The CDR3 spells CASTLKVGLPLHF. CDR3 sequence (DNA): TGTGCCAGCACCTTGAAGGTCGGACTACCCCTCCACTTT. This rearrangement joins TRBV7-9 to TRBJ1-6; D gene uncertain. The V end was cut by 7 bases, the J end by 12 bases, with 16 bases between. In germline, CDR1 is SEHNR, CDR2 FQNEAQ (reference sequence). This CDR3 region has 13 residues.

This chain links TRBV29-1 with TRBJ2-2; no clear D. The CDR3 runs to 13 residues. Germline assignment: CDR1 SQVTM and CDR2 ANQGSEA. The V and J ends lost 4 bases and 2 bases respectively, with 8 bases between them. The DNA of the CDR3 is TGCAGCGTTGTCTGGGTTAACACCGGGGAGCTGTTTTTT. This encodes CSVVWVNTGELFF.

The chain joins TRBV6-1 to TRBJ2-7; possible D gene TRBD1, 6 bases. The V gene lost 6 bases and the J gene lost 3 bases, with 12 bases spanning the gap. The germline V gene has CDR1 MNHNS and CDR2 SASEGT. The CDR3 runs 13 residues. The CDR3 spells CASRGAPDYEQYF. CDR3 in DNA: TGTGCCAGCAGGGGGGCACCGGACTACGAGCAGTACTTC.

The chain recombines TRBV4-2 with TRBJ2-2; 7 nucleotides align to TRBD1. Germline V CDR1 and CDR2: LGHNA, YNFKEQ. With 2 bases clipped from V and 7 bases from J, the junction kept 7 bases outside the gene matches. CDR3 length: 15 residues. DNA for the CDR3: TGTGCCAGCAGCCAACCAGACAGGGCAATCGGGGAGCTGTTTTTT. This gives the protein CASSQPDRAIGELFF.

There are many counts of this clonotype. This chain links TRBV7-8 with TRBJ2-2; 13 bases match TRBD2. Germline V gives CDR1 SGHVS, CDR2 FQNEAQ. The CDR3 has 19 amino acids. Trimming took 6 bases from V and 6 from J; bases not matched to a gene: 16. Written as DNA, the CDR3 is TGTGCCAGCAGGCTCGGACAGGGACTAGCGGGATCTATTCCCGGGGAGCTGTTTTTT. It translates to CASRLGQGLAGSIPGELFF.

This clonotype was detected a few times. The chain links TRBV6-5 to TRBJ1-1, with 7 positions matching TRBD1. This CDR3 is 15 amino acids long. Germline V lookup: CDR1 MNHEY, CDR2 SVGAGI. J gave up 3 bases and V 0 bases, and 4 bases lay outside the gene matches. In DNA, the CDR3 is TGTGCCAGCAGTTACTCGAGGGGGCTTTACACTGAAGCTTTCTTT. Encoded protein: CASSYSRGLYTEAFF.

The chain has TRBV27 and TRBJ2-2; maybe TRBD2 (6 bases). The CDR3 length is 17 residues. V lost 7 bases, J lost 6 bases, and 24 bases lay in between. Germline V CDR1 and CDR2: MNHEY, SMNVEV (reference sequence). This chain's CDR3 is CASNNRPGDSGAGELFF. The DNA of the CDR3 is TGTGCCAGCAACAATCGACCCGGGGACTCTGGGGCCGGGGAGCTGTTTTTT.